The sequence of this T cell receptor beta chain was determined in a study of T cell responses to AZD1222 COVID-19 vaccine. Regarding the study as a whole: Spike regions recognized by vaccine-associated CD4 TCRs spanned the protein, led by 160-218 and 743-854. Only a handful of individuals given AZD1222 were seropositive at baseline.

TCRdb's copy holds only in-frame clones and misses some; the assay was immunoSEQ multiplex PCR. The sample consists of about 160,000 clones, approximately 91% of them appearing once. Concerning this clone: Its cognate antigen is unknown.

Germline assignment: CDR1 MNHNS and CDR2 SASEGT. The CDR3 runs to 14 residues. Trimming took off 1 base at V and 5 bases at J, with 9 bases between the two ends. V usage is TRBV6-1 and J usage is TRBJ1-5; D gene unclear. Sample: peripheral blood, taken on day 0 of AZD1222 vaccination. The receptor's source is an adult in good health. The CDR3 here is CASSEEGSYQPQHF. The CDR3, as DNA: TGTGCCAGCAGTGAAGAGGGAAGTTATCAGCCCCAGCATTTT.